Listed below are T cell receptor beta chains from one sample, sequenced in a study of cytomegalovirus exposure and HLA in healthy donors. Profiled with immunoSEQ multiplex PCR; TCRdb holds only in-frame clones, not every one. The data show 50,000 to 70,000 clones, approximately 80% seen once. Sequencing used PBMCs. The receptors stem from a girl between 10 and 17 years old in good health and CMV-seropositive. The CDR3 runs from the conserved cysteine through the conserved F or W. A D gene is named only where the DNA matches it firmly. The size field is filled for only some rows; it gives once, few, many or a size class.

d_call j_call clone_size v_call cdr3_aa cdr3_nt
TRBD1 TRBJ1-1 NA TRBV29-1 CSVGTGGNTEAFF TGCAGCGTTGGGACAGGGGGTAACACTGAAGCTTTCTTT
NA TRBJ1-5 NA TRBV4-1 CASSQWVWGGTNQPQHF TGCGCCAGCAGCCAATGGGTCTGGGGGGGGACGAATCAGCCCCAGCATTTT
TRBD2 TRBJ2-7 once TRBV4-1 CASSQDLTAGGTSYEQYF TGCGCCAGCAGCCAAGATCTTACCGCGGGAGGGACTTCCTACGAGCAGTACTTC
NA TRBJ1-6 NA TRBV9 CASSVGRVHNSPLHF TGTGCCAGCAGCGTAGGAAGAGTGCATAATTCACCCCTCCACTTT
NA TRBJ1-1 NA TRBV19 CASSIPYGVTEAFF TGTGCCAGTAGTATACCATACGGGGTAACTGAAGCTTTCTTT
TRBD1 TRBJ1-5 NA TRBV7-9 CASSLGQGEQPQHF TGTGCCAGCAGCCTGGGACAGGGAGAACAGCCCCAGCATTTT
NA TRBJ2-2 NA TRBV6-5 CASSRDTNTGELFF TGTGCCAGCAGCCGGGACACTAACACCGGGGAGCTGTTTTTT
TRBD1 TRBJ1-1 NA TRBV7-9 CASSKPGQVNTEAFF TGTGCCAGCAGCAAACCGGGACAGGTGAACACTGAAGCTTTCTTT
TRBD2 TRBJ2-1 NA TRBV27 CASSLSGTYNEQFF TGTGCCAGCAGTCTCAGCGGGACCTACAATGAGCAGTTCTTC
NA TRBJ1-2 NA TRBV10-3 CAISAGSVDYGYTF TGTGCCATCAGTGCGGGGTCGGTAGACTATGGCTACACCTTC
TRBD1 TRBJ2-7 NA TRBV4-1 CASSNRGNYEQYF TGCGCCAGCAGTAACAGGGGGAACTACGAGCAGTACTTC
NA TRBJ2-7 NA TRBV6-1 CASSEGAVLPYEQYF TGTGCCAGCAGTGAAGGGGCAGTCCTTCCCTACGAGCAGTACTTC
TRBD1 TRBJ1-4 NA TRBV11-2 CASSNQTGGREKLFF TGTGCCAGCAGCAACCAGACAGGGGGCCGTGAAAAACTGTTTTTT
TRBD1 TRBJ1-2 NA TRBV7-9 CASSGLTGTGHGYTF TGTGCCAGCAGCGGACTTACCGGGACAGGGCACGGCTACACCTTC
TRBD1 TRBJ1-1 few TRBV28 CASSLGGDSLNTEAFF TGTGCCAGCAGTTTAGGTGGGGACAGCCTGAACACTGAAGCTTTCTTT
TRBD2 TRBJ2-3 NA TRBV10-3 CAISENVAGPSGRGDTQYF TGTGCCATCAGTGAAAACGTGGCTGGGCCTAGCGGGCGGGGAGATACGCAGTATTTT
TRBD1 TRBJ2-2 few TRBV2 CASSGTGVSTGELFF TGTGCCAGCAGTGGGACAGGGGTGAGCACCGGGGAGCTGTTTTTT
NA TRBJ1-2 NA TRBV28 CASSRGVGYGYTF TGTGCCAGCAGTCGCGGCGTCGGCTATGGCTACACCTTC
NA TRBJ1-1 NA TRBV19 CASSIDLYEGSTEAFF TGTGCCAGTAGTATAGATCTATACGAGGGTTCCACTGAAGCTTTCTTT
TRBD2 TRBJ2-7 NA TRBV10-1 CASSGGLAGTYEQYF TGCGCCAGCAGTGGGGGGCTAGCGGGAACCTACGAGCAGTACTTC
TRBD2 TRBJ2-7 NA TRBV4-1 CASSQVLTSRGDEQYF TGCGCCAGCAGCCAGGTGCTAACATCCCGGGGGGACGAGCAGTACTTC
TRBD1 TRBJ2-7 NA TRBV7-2 CASSDLGQGQDEQYF TGTGCCAGCAGCGACCTAGGACAGGGTCAAGACGAGCAGTACTTC
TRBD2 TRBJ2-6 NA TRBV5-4 CASIGRLAGAGANVLTF TGTGCCAGCATCGGCCGACTAGCGGGAGCTGGGGCCAACGTCCTGACTTTC
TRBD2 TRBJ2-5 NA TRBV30 CAYSFSGRARKTQYF TGTGCCTACTCCTTTAGCGGGAGGGCCCGGAAGACCCAGTACTTC
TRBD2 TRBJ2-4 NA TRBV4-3 CASSQGIWGGGNIQYF TGCGCCAGCAGCCAAGGCATATGGGGGGGTGGAAACATTCAGTACTTC
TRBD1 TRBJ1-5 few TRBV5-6 CASSHGQGNQPQHF TGTGCCAGCAGTCACGGACAGGGGAATCAGCCCCAGCATTTT
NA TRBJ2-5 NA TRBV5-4 CASSFYIQGQETQYF TGTGCCAGCAGCTTCTACATACAGGGCCAAGAGACCCAGTACTTC
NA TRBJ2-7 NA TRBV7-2 CASSLERYEQYF TGTGCCAGCAGCTTAGAGCGCTACGAGCAGTACTTC
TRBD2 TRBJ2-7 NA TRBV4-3 CASSQDRFLAGGMGRYEQYF TGCGCCAGCAGCCAAGATAGGTTTCTAGCGGGAGGAATGGGACGTTACGAGCAGTACTTC
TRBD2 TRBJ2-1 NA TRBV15 CATSRGSSGTSYNEQFF TGTGCCACCAGCAGAGGGTCTAGCGGGACCTCCTACAATGAGCAGTTCTTC
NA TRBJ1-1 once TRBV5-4 CASSLPNTEAFF TGTGCCAGCAGCCTCCCGAACACTGAAGCTTTCTTT